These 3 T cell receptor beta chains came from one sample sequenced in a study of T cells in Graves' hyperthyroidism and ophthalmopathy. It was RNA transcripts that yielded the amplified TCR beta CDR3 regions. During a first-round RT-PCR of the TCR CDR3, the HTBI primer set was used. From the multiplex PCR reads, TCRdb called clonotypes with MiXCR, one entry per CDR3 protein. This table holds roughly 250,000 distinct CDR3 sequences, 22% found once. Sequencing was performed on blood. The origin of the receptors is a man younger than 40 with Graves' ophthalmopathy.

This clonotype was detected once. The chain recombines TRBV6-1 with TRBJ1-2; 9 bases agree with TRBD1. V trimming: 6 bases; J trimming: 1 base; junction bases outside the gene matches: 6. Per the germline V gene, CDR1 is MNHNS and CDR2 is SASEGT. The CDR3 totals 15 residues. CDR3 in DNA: TGTGCCAGCAGCCTGAAGACAGGGGGTAACTATGGCTACACCTTC. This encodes CASSLKTGGNYGYTF.

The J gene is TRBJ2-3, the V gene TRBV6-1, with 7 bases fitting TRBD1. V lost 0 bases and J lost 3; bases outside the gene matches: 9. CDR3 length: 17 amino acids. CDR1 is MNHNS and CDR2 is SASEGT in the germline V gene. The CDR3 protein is CASSEARGRGWTDTQYF. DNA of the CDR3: TGTGCCAGCAGTGAAGCTCGAGGCAGGGGGTGGACAGATACGCAGTATTTT.

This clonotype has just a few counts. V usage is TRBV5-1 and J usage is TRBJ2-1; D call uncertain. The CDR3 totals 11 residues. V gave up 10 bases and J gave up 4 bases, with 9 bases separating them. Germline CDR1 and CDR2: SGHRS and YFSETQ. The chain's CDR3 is CASERYNEQFF. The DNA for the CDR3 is TGCGCCTCGGAAAGGTACAATGAGCAGTTCTTC.